Listed here is a single T cell receptor beta chain. This clone appeared a single time. Its antigen has not been determined. The input lacks base qualities; no much larger clone sits a single base away. Using the deep immunoSEQ assay, multiplex PCR amplified TCR CDR3 regions from genomic DNA. Extracted genomic DNA from each cell subset was distributed evenly across all wells of several immunoSEQ 96-well plates, and each plate was treated as a replicate. For sorted subsets, each replicate PCR was loaded with 150 to 250 ng genomic DNA, equivalent to 25,000 to 35,000 T cell genomes. The purified libraries were quantified using a Qubit 3.0 fluorometer, sized with a Bioanalyzer 2100, and then quantified again using the KAPA Library Quantification kit. Each immunoSEQ 96-well plate was sequenced on its own single-read 150-cycle Illumina NextSeq 550 flow cell. The original methods were these. Because only junctional sequences without quality scores were contained in the immunoSEQ output, filtering matching that applied to full-length reads could not be performed. To assign V/J genes and CDR3, sequences were annotated using PyIR, a Python wrapper for IgBLAST v1.9, with IMGT germline references. Reads were filtered out if the reads had weak V/J assignments (E-value above 1e-6), no CDR3, stop codons, out-of-frame junctions, or ambiguous translated residues. V3J clonotypes were defined by identical inferred V gene, J gene, and CDR3 amino acid sequence. To compute the percentage overlap between repertoires, the number of shared unique clonotypes was divided by the size of the smaller repertoire. RTK rarefaction, the Chao1 estimator, and Recon v2.1 estimates of unobserved clonotypes were used to assess repertoire richness. For all TCRbeta clonotypes obtained by the gDNA method from a few donors, generation probabilities were computed with OLGA. As stored in TCRdb, this immuneACCESS dataset retains in-frame rearrangements with V and J assigned. A fraction of the clones does not appear; measured against another copy, unresolved V genes explain less than half of the discrepancy, and the remainder lacks a known reason. That table supplies the V and J calls and clone size; D and trimming were determined from the DNA. The sample includes fewer than 700,000 clones, with approximately 95% observed a single time. The top ten constitute approximately 0.11% of the sample.

CDR1 is given as MDHEN and CDR2 as SYDVKM, both from the germline V gene. From its cysteine to its phenylalanine, the CDR3 spans 14 amino acids. The only DNA kept is the CDR3, 42 bases in frame from the first base. V drops 7 bases and J drops 1 base, leaving 13 bases in between. For the CD8 naive samples, CD45RO-negative cells were positively selected for CCR7, yielding a CD45RA+CCR7+ population from which TemRA cells were excluded. Healthy HIV-negative adults with no recently reported acute infections or vaccinations were included as donors. All donors were Caucasian adults living in Nashville, Tennessee, USA. Blood was obtained by leukapheresis, after which PBMCs were separated by Ficoll-Histopaque density gradient centrifugation and cryopreserved in liquid nitrogen vapor phase. Purity and quantity of every magnetically sorted T cell population were checked by analytical flow cytometry. Genomic DNA was isolated from every sorted fraction and measured by UV absorbance on a Nanodrop 2000c.

The sample comes from a study of shared clonotypes between healthy human individuals (dated by TCRdb to 2019 to 2021). In the study overall: The cohort comprised a couple of women and a few men aged 18 to 49 years. For each donor, three plates each were used for CD4 naive and CD4 memory, two plates were used for CD8 naive, and one plate was used for CD8 memory. Each donor's leukapheresis produced roughly between roughly 0.9 and 8.9 billion PBMCs. Blood TCR repertoires of a handful of healthy adults were deeply sequenced to estimate repertoire size and the extent of clonotype sharing between individuals. Libraries were prepared and TCR repertoires were sequenced by different laboratories using diverse techniques, in order to increase sequencing depth and limit assay-specific biases. The paper's findings and limits, for the study overall: The small number of donors limited the genetic and exposure-history diversity represented. Incomplete sequencing was indicated by rarefaction of sorted-subset datasets, despite the large sequencing depth. Larger estimated clonotype richness was generally found for naive subsets than for memory subsets. Compared with non-shared clonotypes, the clonotypes found in all four sorted-subset donors had higher generation probabilities. Sampling was restricted to blood, and TCR repertoires in tissues likely differ from the TCR repertoires found in blood. Across four donors, around 5% of naive CD4, roughly 3.3% of naive CD8, under 2.5% of memory CD4, and about 0.44% of memory CD8 clonotypes were shared. Based on pairwise subsampling, the degree of clonotype sharing among donors was expected to be affected by sequencing depth.

The receptor comes from a woman in her 30s in good health. The rearranged segments are TRBV28 and TRBJ1-2; no D segment can be confidently identified. The sequenced sample consisted of naive CD8+ T cells sorted from blood. In the paper's terms, the cell subset or site label means: CD45RA+CCR7+. The nucleotide sequence reads TGTGCCAGCACAAGGACCGCCCGTAACTATGGCTACACCTTC. Its translation is CASTRTARNYGYTF.